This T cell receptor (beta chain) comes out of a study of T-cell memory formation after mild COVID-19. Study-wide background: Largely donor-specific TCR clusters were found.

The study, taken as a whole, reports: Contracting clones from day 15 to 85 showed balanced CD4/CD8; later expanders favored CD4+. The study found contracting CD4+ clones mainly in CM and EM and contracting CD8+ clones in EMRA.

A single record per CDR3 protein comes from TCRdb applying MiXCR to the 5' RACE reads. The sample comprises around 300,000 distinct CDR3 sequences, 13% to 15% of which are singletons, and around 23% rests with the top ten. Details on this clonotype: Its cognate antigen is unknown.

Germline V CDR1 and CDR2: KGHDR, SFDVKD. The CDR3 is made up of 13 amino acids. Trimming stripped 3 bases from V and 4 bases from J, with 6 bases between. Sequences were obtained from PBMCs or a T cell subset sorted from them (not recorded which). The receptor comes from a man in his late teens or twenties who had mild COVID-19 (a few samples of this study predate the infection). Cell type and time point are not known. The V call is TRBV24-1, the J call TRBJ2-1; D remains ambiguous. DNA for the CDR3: TGTGCCACCAGTGATATCAGATACAATGAGCAGTTCTTC. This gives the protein CATSDIRYNEQFF.